These 32 T cell receptor beta chains came from one sample sequenced in a study. Each CDR3 protein gets one entry after TCRdb re-called the 5' RACE reads with MiXCR. This sample has roughly 30,000 distinct CDR3 sequences, with over 20% found just once. Tregs were sorted as CD4+CD25+CD127-/low cells. Specimen: tumor-infiltrating Tregs sorted from the breast tumor. Receptors were obtained from a female donor with breast cancer.

This clonotype has a count of ten or more. V gene TRBV20-1 combines with J gene TRBJ1-5; D unclear. Per the germline V gene, CDR1 is DFQATT and CDR2 is SNEGSKA (reference sequence). V was trimmed by 4 bases and J by 0 bases, leaving 19 bases between them. This CDR3 has 17 amino acids. The CDR3 is CSAISGQYSYSNQPQHF. In nucleotides, the CDR3 is TGCAGTGCTATAAGCGGCCAGTATTCTTATAGCAATCAGCCCCAGCATTTT.

In its sample, this clonotype was seen many times. The V gene is TRBV12-3 or TRBV12-4, the J gene TRBJ1-4; the D is unclear. CDR3 length: 12 amino acids. V was pared by 6 bases and J by 11 bases, with 13 bases between. The CDR3 is CASSSETGKLFF. For the CDR3, the DNA is TGTGCCAGCAGCTCCGAGACTGGGAAACTGTTTTTT.

This clonotype was counted many times. V gene TRBV25-1 combines with J gene TRBJ1-1; D is uncertain. The V and J ends lost 6 bases and 11 bases respectively, with 16 bases between them. This CDR3 contains 12 residues. The V gene's germline CDR1 is MGHDK and CDR2 SYGVNS. The CDR3 nucleotides read TGTGCCAGCAGCCCCGGCGGAGGTCAGGCTTTCTTT. This gives the protein CASSPGGGQAFF.

This clonotype was detected only a few times. CDR3 in DNA: TGTGCCAGCAGTTTATGGTGGGGCAGGGGGGGGACAGATACGCAGTATTTT. This translates into CASSLWWGRGGTDTQYF. The rearrangement joins TRBV27 to TRBJ2-3; TRBD1 or TRBD2 may be the D gene (7 bases each). Trimming stripped 1 base from V and 3 bases from J, with 17 bases between. In germline, CDR1 is MNHEY, CDR2 SMNVEV (reference sequence). This CDR3 comprises 17 residues.

This clonotype was detected only a few times. With a much larger clone just one base away, this may be a read error. The rearrangement joins TRBV24-1 to TRBJ2-6; D might be TRBD1 (6 bases). The CDR3 has 14 amino acids. Per germline, CDR1 KGHDR and CDR2 SFDVKD. DNA of the CDR3: TGTGCCACCAGAGACAGGTCTGGGGCCAGCGTCCTGACTTTC. This codes for CATRDRSGASVLTF.

Turning to this clonotype: Compared with germline, one end of the junction differs, possibly owing to a read error. The chain links TRBV20-1 to TRBJ1-3, with D unresolved. The CDR3 extends over 12 amino acids. Germline-derived CDR1 and CDR2 are DFQATT and SNEGSKA (reference sequence). In DNA, the CDR3 is TGCAGTGCTAGGTTATCCGGAAAAACCATATATTTT. As protein: CSARLSGKTIYF.

The chain uses TRBV20-1 and TRBJ2-7, with 9 nucleotides matching TRBD2. With 6 bases clipped from V and 4 bases from J, the junction kept 13 bases outside the gene matches. Germline values: CDR1 DFQATT, CDR2 SNEGSKA (reference sequence). CDR3 size: 15 residues. CDR3 sequence: CSATSTRGRVYEQYF. CDR3 DNA: TGCAGTGCAACCTCGACGCGCGGGAGGGTTTACGAGCAGTACTTC.

This clonotype was detected many times. The V and J genes are TRBV9 and TRBJ2-3, with TRBD2 identical over 7 bases. Germline CDR1 reads SGDLS; CDR2 reads YYNGEE. The trim removed 1 base at V and 8 bases at J, leaving 7 bases unmatched. This CDR3 contains 14 residues. The CDR3: CASSVQAGKGTQYF. For the CDR3, the DNA is TGTGCCAGCAGCGTACAAGCGGGAAAGGGTACGCAGTATTTT.

CDR3 region: CASRNTVEALSHEQYF. As DNA, the CDR3 is TGCGCCAGCAGGAATACGGTAGAAGCGCTCTCGCACGAGCAGTACTTC. The chain couples TRBV5-1 to TRBJ2-7; D not certain. This CDR3 spans 16 amino acids. Trimming stripped 5 bases from V and 5 bases from J, with 23 bases between. CDR1 SGHRS and CDR2 YFSETQ come from the germline V gene.

CDR3 residues: CASSPQEGGPGYNEQFF. CDR3 nucleotide sequence: TGTGCCAGCAGTCCTCAAGAGGGGGGACCCGGGTACAATGAGCAGTTCTTC. This chain uses TRBV2 with TRBJ2-1; possibly TRBD1 or TRBD2 for D (6 bases each). V lost 5 bases, J lost 4 bases, and 21 bases lay in between. The germline CDR1 and CDR2 sequences are SNHLY and FYNNEI. The CDR3 consists of 17 residues.

The rearrangement joins TRBV12-3 or TRBV12-4 to TRBJ2-5; D not certain. V was cut by 3 bases and J by 5 bases, with 13 bases left in between. This CDR3 comprises 14 residues. CDR3 residues: CASSFDQASETQYF. CDR3 coding DNA: TGTGCCAGCAGTTTTGACCAAGCCTCGGAGACCCAGTACTTC.

In this sample, this clonotype turned up a few times. The chain has TRBV3-1 and TRBJ2-4, with TRBD1 matching over 10 bases. The germline V gene encodes CDR1 LGHDT and CDR2 YNNKEL (reference sequence). The junction had 8 bases not matched to a gene; V was cut back by 4 bases and J by 5 bases. CDR3 size: 16 residues. The CDR3 here is CASSPRDRGSQNIQYF. The CDR3 DNA is TGTGCCAGCAGCCCCCGGGACAGGGGATCCCAAAACATTCAGTACTTC.

This clonotype was detected many times. This sequence joins TRBV4-1 and TRBJ1-2, with D uncertain. Germline assignment: CDR1 MGHRA and CDR2 YSYEKL. This CDR3 has 14 amino acids. The V end lost 1 base, the J end lost 3 bases, and 9 bases lay between the germline ends. Here the CDR3 DNA reads TGCGCCAGCAGCCAAGTCGTGGACGACTATGGCTACACCTTC. Residues: CASSQVVDDYGYTF.

By frequency in the sample, this clonotype is medium-sized (0.01 to 0.1%). V is TRBV3-1 and J is TRBJ2-1; D unclear. V lost 3 bases and J 0 bases, leaving 12 bases between the germline ends. The germline gives CDR1 LGHDT, CDR2 YNNKEL (reference sequence). CDR3 length: 16 amino acids. The CDR3 is CASSHQDWSSYNEQFF. The DNA for the CDR3 is TGTGCCAGCAGCCACCAAGACTGGAGCTCCTACAATGAGCAGTTCTTC.

This clonotype was recorded many times. The chain has TRBV11-2 and TRBJ2-7; D remains ambiguous. Germline V gene lookup returns CDR1 SGHAT and CDR2 FQNNGV. The CDR3 is 15 residues long. Trimming cost V 1 base and J 0 bases, with 10 bases left between them. CDR3: CASSLVHRSSYEQYF. The CDR3 bases are TGTGCCAGCAGCTTAGTCCACAGAAGCTCCTACGAGCAGTACTTC.

As regards this clonotype: With a much larger clone just one base away, this may be a read error. The chain has TRBV7-9 and TRBJ2-5, with TRBD1 matching over 8 bases. CDR1 is SEHNR, CDR2 FQNEAQ, per germline (reference sequence). The CDR3 contains 13 residues. With 6 bases clipped from V and 9 bases from J, the junction kept 9 bases outside the gene matches. The CDR3 sequence: CASRSKTGEAQYF. The DNA for the CDR3 is TGTGCCAGCAGATCGAAGACAGGGGAGGCCCAGTACTTC.

The genes are TRBV7-9 and TRBJ1-5; 9 bases align to TRBD1. Germline V gene data show CDR1 as SEHNR and CDR2 as FQNEAQ (reference sequence). V lost 4 bases to trimming and J lost 1 base; unmatched junction nucleotides: 8. The CDR3 runs to 17 residues. The CDR3 protein is CASSSNLGQGSNQPQHF. The CDR3 DNA follows: TGTGCCAGCAGCTCAAACCTGGGACAGGGAAGCAATCAGCCCCAGCATTTT.

This chain joins TRBV6-1 and TRBJ2-1; 14 nucleotides align to TRBD2. The length of the CDR3 is 17 residues. With 5 bases clipped from V and 7 bases from J, the junction kept 10 bases outside the gene matches. Germline lookup yields CDR1 MNHNS and CDR2 SASEGT. This CDR3 reads CASSPFRLAGGSNEQFF. The CDR3 nucleotides read TGTGCCAGCAGTCCTTTTAGACTAGCGGGAGGGTCAAATGAGCAGTTCTTC.

This clonotype was recorded many times. One junction end disagrees with the germline gene, perhaps due to a read error. This sequence joins TRBV25-1 and TRBJ1-3; D is perhaps TRBD1 (6 bases). The germline CDR1 and CDR2 sequences are MGHDK and SYGVNS. The length of the CDR3 is 11 residues. The CDR3, as DNA: TGTGCCAGCAGTGGCGGGGGCACCGTATATTTT. The encoded protein is CASSGGGTVYF.

This chain connects TRBV2 to TRBJ1-4; no clear D. This CDR3 has 16 amino acids. The germline V gene has CDR1 SNHLY and CDR2 FYNNEI. The V end lost 6 bases, the J end lost 7 bases, and 21 bases lay between the germline ends. In nucleotides, the CDR3 is TGTGCCAGCAGCGCCACTCTGCAGGTGCCTGCTGAAAAACTGTTTTTT. Translated, it gives CASSATLQVPAEKLFF.

This clonotype appeared a few times. The V gene is TRBV29-1, the J gene TRBJ1-2; D may be TRBD1 (5 bases). Germline CDR1 and CDR2: SQVTM and ANQGSEA. CDR3 length equals 12 residues. V was pared by 4 bases and J by 7 bases, with 13 bases between. CDR3 nucleotide sequence: TGCAGCGTTGGGCCGGGGGTACGTGGCTACACCTTC. Amino acid sequence: CSVGPGVRGYTF.

This clonotype came up a few times. Being one base from a much bigger clone, this may be a read error. The chain recombines TRBV7-9 with TRBJ2-1, with 10 bases lining up with TRBD2. This CDR3 is built from 15 residues. The germline V gene has CDR1 SEHNR and CDR2 FQNEAQ (reference sequence). Here the CDR3 reads CASSPPGLASNERFF. The CDR3 bases are TGTGCCAGCAGCCCCCCGGGACTAGCGAGTAATGAGCGGTTCTTC.

This clonotype was observed a handful of times. This chain joins TRBV11-2 and TRBJ2-3; TRBD1 aligns across 9 bases. Germline V gene sequence: CDR1 SGHAT, CDR2 FQNNGV. CDR3 length: 16 amino acids. With 5 bases clipped from V and 3 bases from J, the junction kept 9 bases outside the gene matches. CDR3 sequence reads: CASSPTPGTGTDTQYF. In DNA form, the CDR3 reads TGTGCCAGCAGCCCGACACCCGGGACAGGGACAGATACGCAGTATTTT.

The chain couples TRBV20-1 to TRBJ2-7, with D possibly matching TRBD2 (5 bases). This CDR3 is built from 15 residues. Trimming stripped 0 bases from V and 0 bases from J, with 12 bases between. The germline V gene has CDR1 DFQATT and CDR2 SNEGSKA (reference sequence). The CDR3 coding sequence is TGCAGTGCTAGAGATTTCCAGCGGACCTCCTACGAGCAGTACTTC. It specifies CSARDFQRTSYEQYF.

For the CDR3, the DNA is TGTGCCAGCTCAACAGCTAACAACGGGGATACGCAGTATTTT. It yields the protein CASSTANNGDTQYF. The chain combines TRBV18 with TRBJ2-3; unclear D gene. The V gene lost 5 bases and the J gene lost 6 bases, with 15 bases spanning the gap. CDR3 length: 14 amino acids. Germline V gene sequence: CDR1 KGHSH, CDR2 LQKENI.

Comments on this clonotype: This may come from a read error, since a much larger clone is one base off. Without the conserved terminal phenylalanine or tryptophan, this CDR3 likely stems from a read error. This chain joins TRBV7-8 and TRBJ2-3; 12 nucleotides line up with TRBD2. With 4 bases clipped from V and 6 bases from J, the junction kept 8 bases outside the gene matches. CDR3 length: 16 amino acids. The V gene's germline CDR1 is SGHVS and CDR2 FQNEAQ. CDR3 coding DNA: TGTGCCAGCAGCTCGCGACGACTAGCGGGGGTTGATACGCAGTATTCT. Translating it yields CASSSRRLAGVDTQYS.

Worth noting for this clonotype: This may arise from a read error, as a much more abundant clone is one base away. The chain joins TRBV5-6 to TRBJ2-7; 8 nucleotides line up with TRBD2. The germline V gene has CDR1 SGHDT and CDR2 YYEEEE. The CDR3 is 15 amino acids. The CDR3 DNA reads TGTGCCTGCAGCTTCCCGGGACTAGATTCCTACGAGCAGTACTTC. This translates into CACSFPGLDSYEQYF.

A few counts support this clonotype. A single base separates this from a much larger clone, so it may be a read error. The rearrangement uses TRBV20-1 and TRBJ1-2; D gene uncertain. The CDR3 runs 11 residues. Germline V gene lookup returns CDR1 DFQATT and CDR2 SNEGSKA (reference sequence). V was trimmed by 3 bases and J by 5 bases, leaving 7 bases between them. This CDR3 is CSASRRYGYTF. Here the CDR3 DNA reads TGCAGTGCTAGTCGGAGGTATGGCTACACCTTC.

Remarks on this clonotype: Because the CDR3 is missing its conserved closing phenylalanine or tryptophan, this is likely a read error. The chain uses TRBV20-1 and TRBJ1-1, with unresolved D. Looked up from germline, CDR1 is DFQATT and CDR2 is SNEGSKA (reference sequence). V was shortened by 1 base and J by 8 bases, with 17 bases between the two germline ends. This CDR3 has 14 amino acids. The CDR3 reads CSARVSGSGTEAFL. The DNA of the CDR3 is TGCAGTGCTAGAGTGTCGGGTAGCGGCACGGAAGCTTTCCTT.

This chain connects TRBV29-1 to TRBJ2-5; D is unresolved. V gave up 1 base and J gave up 5 bases, with 17 bases separating them. Germline V lookup: CDR1 SQVTM, CDR2 ANQGSEA. The CDR3 is 15 residues long. The CDR3 here is CSVEVGVSNWETQYF. The CDR3 DNA is TGCAGCGTTGAAGTTGGGGTTTCTAACTGGGAGACCCAGTACTTC.

This sequence joins TRBV5-5 and TRBJ2-1; D is ambiguous. V lost 3 bases and J lost 2, with 15 bases in between. There are 16 residues in the CDR3. Germline assignment: CDR1 SGHKS and CDR2 YYEKEE (reference sequence). The DNA of the CDR3 is TGTGCCAGCAGCTCAGCACCGGCTTGGCCCTACAATGAGCAGTTCTTC. Its translation: CASSSAPAWPYNEQFF.

This clonotype was seen ten or more times. The V gene is TRBV12-3 or TRBV12-4, the J gene TRBJ1-2, with 7 bases lining up with TRBD1. The V and J ends lost 4 bases and 4 bases, in that order; junction bases with no gene match: 6. This CDR3 is built from 14 residues. CDR3 nucleotide sequence: TGTGCCAGCAGTTCGAGAGGACAGGCCTATGGCTACACCTTC. This translates into CASSSRGQAYGYTF.